The entry below gives a single T cell receptor beta chain sequence along with its context. The antigen is undetermined. The CDR3 is 14 amino acids. These data originate in a study of CXCR3-negative and CXCR3-positive naive CD8 T cells. The libraries of TRB cDNA were constructed through 5' RACE using UMI labels. From its re-call of the 5' RACE reads, TCRdb lists each CDR3 protein once, without DNA. Here the sample table reports 7,000 to 8,000 distinct CDR3 sequences. General observations from the study: CXCR3-negative and CXCR3-positive naive cells shared comparable TRBV-TRBJ usage, but memory cells did not.

Source material: naive CXCR3- CD8+ T cells from blood. Subset specified: CD45RO-CCR7+CD27+CD95- naive CD8+ T cells lacking CXCR3 (TNR3-). This chain connects TRBV21-1 to TRBJ1-2; checking the TCRdb D call of TRBD1 is not possible without DNA. TRBV21-1 is described as a pseudogene. This TCR came from a human donor in good health. Some clones in this sample may be carry-over from other donors' samples. CDR3 protein: CASSQGDRDYGYTF.